One sample yielded the 4 T cell receptor beta chains listed below, sequenced in a study of PD-1 blockade in classical Hodgkin lymphoma. TCRdb's copy holds only in-frame clones and misses some; the assay was immunoSEQ multiplex PCR. The top ten hold approximately 17% of the sample, which has approximately 27,000 clones, roughly 82% seen once. As to time point: cycle 4 day 1 (C4D1), after less than seven weeks of nivolumab. All patients relapsed after autologous stem cell transplantation, and brentuximab vedotin exposure varied. Specimen: peripheral blood mononuclear cells (PBMCs), collected before the fourth cycle of nivolumab. These receptors were obtained from a human donor with classical Hodgkin lymphoma.

The gene calls are TRBV7-6 and TRBJ2-1; D remains ambiguous. The CDR3 contains 16 residues. Trimming cost V 1 base and J 0 bases, with 10 bases left between them. Germline lookup yields CDR1 SGHVS and CDR2 FNYEAQ. The CDR3 DNA reads as TGTGCCAGCAGCTTAGAAGTAGAGAGCTCCTACAATGAGCAGTTCTTC. Translating gives CASSLEVESSYNEQFF.

This clone has only one observation. The chain joins TRBV4-2 to TRBJ2-7; D is unclear. The CDR3 totals 15 residues. V was trimmed by 1 base and J by 0 bases, leaving 10 bases between them. Germline values: CDR1 LGHNA, CDR2 YNFKEQ. CDR3 DNA sequence: TGTGCCAGCAGCCAAGTCGGAGAAAGCTCCTACGAGCAGTACTTC. As protein: CASSQVGESSYEQYF.

The V gene is TRBV5-4, the J gene TRBJ2-3; a weak D match, TRBD2 (5 bases). The length of the CDR3 is 14 residues. The V end was cut by 6 bases, the J end by 6 bases, with 17 bases between. Germline CDR1 is SGHNT and CDR2 is YYREEE (reference sequence). This chain's CDR3 is CASNPGRGGDTQYF. The DNA of the CDR3 is TGTGCCAGCAACCCCGGACGCGGCGGGGATACGCAGTATTTT. The variable domain in full, with the rest retrieved from reference TRBV5-4 and TRBJ2-3, is ETGVTQSPTHLIKTRGQQVTLRCSSQSGHNTVSWYQQALGQGPQFIFQYYREEENGRGNFPPRFSGLQFPNYSSELNVNALELDDSALYLCASNPGRGGDTQYFGPGTRLTVL.

This clone has just a few counts. The V call is TRBV6-1, the J call TRBJ1-6; no clear D. Trimming pared 6 bases from V and 1 base from J, leaving 7 bases between. CDR1 is MNHNS, CDR2 SASEGT, per germline. This CDR3 has 14 residues. CDR3 in DNA: TGTGCCAGCAGCGCCCGATCCTATAATTCACCCCTCCACTTT. Protein product: CASSARSYNSPLHF.